The following is a T cell receptor (beta chain) sequence with its context. The antigen this receptor binds is unknown. Base quality data are lacking; no much larger clone is found one base away. The entry originates in a study of long-term antiretroviral therapy in people with HIV (dated by TCRdb to the early 2020s). Study-wide context: Collection of the earliest samples took place about a decade ahead of the 2015 WHO recommendation for immediate ART, at a time when ART was typically delayed until CD4 counts fell. The cohort contributed about 200 cryopreserved PBMC samples from about 33 adults with confirmed HIV infection, collected serially over a mean of about 6 years (range 1-12). No cross-contamination during QIAcube processing was seen in test extractions of a monoclonal T-cell line run alongside roughly 30 polyclonal samples. Of the roughly 30 participants with HIV, 10 to 11 were female. This retrospective serial study examined whether starting ART and sustained HIV suppression were associated with changes in the composition and diversity of the TRB repertoire in peripheral blood. General study outcomes and caveats: Narrower CDR3 length ranges were observed in HIV repertoires than in controls, and an antigen-experienced repertoire with only a slight naive shift after ART was suggested by the network structure. Owing to limited PBMC availability, only the TCR beta chain was sequenced, without alpha chain pairing. At every time point, the repertoire was dominated by expanded TRB clones first identified before ART initiation, although this dominance fluctuated and, in many PLHIV, declined after ART. Starting ART was linked to a significant rise in TRB diversity, yet even after long-term ART the diversity remained significantly lower than in transplant donor controls. Inferences about post-ART repertoire changes were limited because no data were available on ART adherence, viral resistance or therapy changes. The samples span the years 2004 to 2017, and the ART regimens used may be less effective than current regimens. Unsorted PBMC were profiled instead of sorted CD4+ and CD8+ T cells because pre-ART samples had limited cell numbers.

Sequencing of the TRB variable region was done with the immunoSEQ hsTCRB v3.0 assay at survey level resolution. A depth of roughly 40,000-55,000 T-cell genomes per sample was targeted for TRB sequencing. An Illumina MiSeq with a v3 150-cycle kit was used to sequence the pooled TRB libraries. On the study's bioinformatics: Repertoire analysis was performed in R inside a reproducible Nextflow workflow that covered QC, data transformation and analysis. LymphoSeq2, an R package for exploring AIRR-Seq data, was used to implement the custom analyses. After excluding a handful of samples that yielded fewer than 5000 total TRB sequences, some 180 HIV repertoires remained for analysis. Of the roughly 180 retained HIV repertoires, some 60 were collected before and 120 to 130 after ART initiation. Each repertoire was downsampled to 5000 TRB nucleotide sequences, and summary statistics were averaged across 100 downsampling iterations. The analysis kept only TRB sequences whose CDR3 regions were at least seven amino acids long. Two measures captured diversity: a Shannon entropy-derived clonality score and the Gini coefficient. In the repertoire networks, any two of the top 5000 CDR3 amino acid sequences were linked whenever the two sequences differed by an edit distance of one. GLIPH2 predicted antigen specificity groups and MHC restriction for TRB CDR3 amino acid sequences. Known CMV, EBV, HIV or tissue antigen associations were flagged by matching CDR3 amino acid sequences against VDJdb and McPAS-TCR. Pre-ART, post-ART and control groups were compared with Wilcoxon signed-rank tests and Holm-Bonferroni correction. This is the immuneACCESS table as TCRdb keeps it, with only in-frame sequences that have V and J called. A part of the clones is gone; compared with another copy, unresolved V genes explain less than half, and the rest is unexplained. D and trimming were read from the DNA, whereas the V and J calls and clone size are those reported in that table. This sample lists tens of thousands of clones; more than 75% were detected once. The ten largest account for 6.5% to 10% of the sample.

The CDR3 goes from the cysteine to the phenylalanine over 11 residues. Only CDR3 DNA remains: 33 bases, in frame from the first base. Cut back by 6 bases and 1 base, the V and J ends lie 3 bases apart. Taken from the germline V gene, the CDR1 and CDR2 loops are MNHEY and SVGAGI. Inclusion was restricted to participants for whom at least one PBMC sample before ART initiation and at least two post-ART samples were available. All participants with HIV were treated in the United States of America. Before DNA extraction, cryopreserved samples containing about 0.9-10 million PBMC were thawed and washed. At the time of the earliest PBMC sample, participants with HIV were aged between about 23 and 54 years. Per participant, PBMC samples came from 1-4 timepoints prior to ART initiation and 2-8 timepoints following ART initiation, for a median of 7 samples. For every participant, serial HIV viral load, CD4+ T-cell count, ART history and demographic data were obtained. A Qiagen kit on a QIAcube was used to extract genomic DNA from unsorted PBMC, with samples processed in batches of 12.

Recombination connected TRBV6-5 to TRBJ1-1; the D gene cannot be named for sure. The source of this sequence is a man in his late teens or twenties with HIV. The sample in question was unsorted PBMCs, obtained 0.2 years before starting antiretroviral therapy. DNA sequence: TGTGCCAGCAGCAAGAACACTGAAGCTTTCTTT. It encodes CASSKNTEAFF.